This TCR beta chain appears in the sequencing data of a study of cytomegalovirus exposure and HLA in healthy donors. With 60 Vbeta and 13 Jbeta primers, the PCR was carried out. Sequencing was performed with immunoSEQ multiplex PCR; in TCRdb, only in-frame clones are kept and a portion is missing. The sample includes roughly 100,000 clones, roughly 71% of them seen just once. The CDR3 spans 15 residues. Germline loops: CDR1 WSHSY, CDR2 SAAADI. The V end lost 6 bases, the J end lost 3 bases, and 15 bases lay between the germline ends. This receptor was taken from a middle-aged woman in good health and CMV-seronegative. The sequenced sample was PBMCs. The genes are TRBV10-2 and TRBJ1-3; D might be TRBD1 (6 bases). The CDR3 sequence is CASSGLRGGGNTIYF. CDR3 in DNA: TGCGCCAGCAGCGGCCTGAGAGGGGGTGGAAACACCATATATTTT.